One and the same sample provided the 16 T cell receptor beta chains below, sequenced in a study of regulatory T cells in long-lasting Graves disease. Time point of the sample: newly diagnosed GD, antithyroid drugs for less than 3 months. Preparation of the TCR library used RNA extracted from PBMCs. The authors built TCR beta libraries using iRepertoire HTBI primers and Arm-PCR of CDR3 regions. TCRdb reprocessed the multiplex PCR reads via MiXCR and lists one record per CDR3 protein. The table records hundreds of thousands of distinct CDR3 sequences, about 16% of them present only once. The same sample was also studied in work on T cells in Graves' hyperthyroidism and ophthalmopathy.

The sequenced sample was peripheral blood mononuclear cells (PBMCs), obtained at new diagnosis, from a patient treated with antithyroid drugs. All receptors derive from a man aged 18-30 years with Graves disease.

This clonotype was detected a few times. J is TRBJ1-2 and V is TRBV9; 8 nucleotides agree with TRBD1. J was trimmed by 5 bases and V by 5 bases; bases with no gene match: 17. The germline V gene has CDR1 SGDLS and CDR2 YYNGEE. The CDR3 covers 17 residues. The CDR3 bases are TGTGCCAGCAGTCAGACAGGGGCCCCCCTGGGAGGGTATGGCTACACCTTC. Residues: CASSQTGAPLGGYGYTF.

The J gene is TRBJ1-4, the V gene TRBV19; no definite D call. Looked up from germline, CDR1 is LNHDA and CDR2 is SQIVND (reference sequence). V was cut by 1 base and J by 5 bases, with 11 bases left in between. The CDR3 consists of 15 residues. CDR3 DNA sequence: TGTGCCAGTAGTATAGGCGGCAGTGGGAATGAAAAACTGTTTTTT. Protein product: CASSIGGSGNEKLFF. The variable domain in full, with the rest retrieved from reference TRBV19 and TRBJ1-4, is DGGITQSPKYLFRKEGQNVTLSCEQNLNHDAMYWYRQDPGQGLRLIYYSQIVNDFQKGDIAEGYSVSREKKESFPLTVTSAQKNPTAFYLCASSIGGSGNEKLFFGSGTQLSVL.

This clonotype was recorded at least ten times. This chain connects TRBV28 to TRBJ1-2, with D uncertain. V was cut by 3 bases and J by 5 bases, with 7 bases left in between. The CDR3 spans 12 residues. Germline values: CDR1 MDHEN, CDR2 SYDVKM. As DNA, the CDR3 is TGTGCCAGCAGTTTTACCCGTTATGGCTACACCTTC. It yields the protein CASSFTRYGYTF.

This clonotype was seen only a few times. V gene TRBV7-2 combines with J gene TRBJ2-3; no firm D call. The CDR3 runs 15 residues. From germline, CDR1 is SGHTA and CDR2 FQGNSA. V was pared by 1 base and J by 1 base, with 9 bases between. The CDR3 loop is CASSLVRRGTDTQYF. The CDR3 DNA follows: TGTGCCAGCAGCTTAGTCCGAAGAGGCACAGATACGCAGTATTTT.

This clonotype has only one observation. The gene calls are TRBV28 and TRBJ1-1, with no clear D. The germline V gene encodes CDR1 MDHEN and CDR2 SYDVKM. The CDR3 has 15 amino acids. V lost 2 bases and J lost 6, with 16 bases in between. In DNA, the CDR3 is TGTGCCAGCAGTTTAGACCCAGCTATTGCTCCTGAAGCTTTCTTT. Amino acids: CASSLDPAIAPEAFF.

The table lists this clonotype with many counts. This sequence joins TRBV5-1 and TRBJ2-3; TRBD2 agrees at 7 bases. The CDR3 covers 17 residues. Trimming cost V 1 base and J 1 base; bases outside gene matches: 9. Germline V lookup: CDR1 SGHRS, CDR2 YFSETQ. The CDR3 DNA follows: TGCGCCAGCAGCTTGAGACCTAGCGGATCTGGCACAGATACGCAGTATTTT. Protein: CASSLRPSGSGTDTQYF.

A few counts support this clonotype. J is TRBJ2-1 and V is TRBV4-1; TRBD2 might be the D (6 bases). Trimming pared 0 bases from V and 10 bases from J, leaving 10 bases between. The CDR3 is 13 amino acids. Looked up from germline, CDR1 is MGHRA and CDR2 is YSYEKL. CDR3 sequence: CASSQDSGVEQFF. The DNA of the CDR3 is TGCGCCAGCAGCCAAGATTCGGGAGTAGAGCAGTTCTTC.

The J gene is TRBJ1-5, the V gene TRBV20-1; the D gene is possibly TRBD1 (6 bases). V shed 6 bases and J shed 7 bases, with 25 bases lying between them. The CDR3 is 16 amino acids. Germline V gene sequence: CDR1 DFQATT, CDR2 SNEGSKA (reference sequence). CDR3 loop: CSAPTPGAPGWQPQHF. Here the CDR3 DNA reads TGCAGTGCCCCGACCCCGGGGGCGCCCGGATGGCAGCCCCAGCATTTT.

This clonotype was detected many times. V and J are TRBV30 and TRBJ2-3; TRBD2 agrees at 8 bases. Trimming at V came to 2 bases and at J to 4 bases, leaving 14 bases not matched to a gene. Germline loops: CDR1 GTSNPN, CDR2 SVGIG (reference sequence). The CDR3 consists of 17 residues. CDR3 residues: CAWSIQPGLVRADTQYF. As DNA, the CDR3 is TGTGCCTGGAGTATACAGCCGGGACTAGTGAGAGCAGATACGCAGTATTTT.

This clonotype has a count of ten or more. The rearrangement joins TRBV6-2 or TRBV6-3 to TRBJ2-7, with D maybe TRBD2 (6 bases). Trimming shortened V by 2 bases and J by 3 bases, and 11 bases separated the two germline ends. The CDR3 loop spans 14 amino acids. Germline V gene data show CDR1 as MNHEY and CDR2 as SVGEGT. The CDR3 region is CASSYGRGSYEQYF. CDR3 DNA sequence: TGTGCCAGCAGTTACGGCCGGGGGAGCTACGAGCAGTACTTC.

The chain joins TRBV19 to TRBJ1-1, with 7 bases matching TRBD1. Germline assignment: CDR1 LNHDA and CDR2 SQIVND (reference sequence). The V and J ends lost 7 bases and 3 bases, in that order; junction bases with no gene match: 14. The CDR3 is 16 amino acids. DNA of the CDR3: TGTGCCAGTACCACCACAGGGGAAAGGACCTACACTGAAGCTTTCTTT. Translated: CASTTTGERTYTEAFF.

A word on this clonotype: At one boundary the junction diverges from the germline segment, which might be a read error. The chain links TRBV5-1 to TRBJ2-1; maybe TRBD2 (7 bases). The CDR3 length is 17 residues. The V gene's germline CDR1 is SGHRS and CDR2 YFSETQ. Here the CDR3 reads CASGLVGAAGANNEQFF. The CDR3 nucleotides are TGCGCCAGCGGCTTGGTAGGGGCCGCGGGGGCGAACAATGAGCAGTTCTTC.

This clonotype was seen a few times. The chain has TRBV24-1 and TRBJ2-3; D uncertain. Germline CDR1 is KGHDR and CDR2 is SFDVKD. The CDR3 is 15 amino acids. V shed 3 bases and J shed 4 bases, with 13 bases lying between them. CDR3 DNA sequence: TGTGCCACCAGTGATACAAGACAAACGCCAGATACGCAGTATTTT. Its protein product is CATSDTRQTPDTQYF.

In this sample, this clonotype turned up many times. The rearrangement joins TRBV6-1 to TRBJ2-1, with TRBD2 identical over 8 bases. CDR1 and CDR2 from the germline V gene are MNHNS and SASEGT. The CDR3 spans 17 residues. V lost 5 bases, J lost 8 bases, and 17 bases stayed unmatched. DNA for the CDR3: TGTGCCAGCAGTCGAAGCTGGGCCTACACGGGGGGGGATGAGCAGTTCTTC. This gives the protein CASSRSWAYTGGDEQFF.

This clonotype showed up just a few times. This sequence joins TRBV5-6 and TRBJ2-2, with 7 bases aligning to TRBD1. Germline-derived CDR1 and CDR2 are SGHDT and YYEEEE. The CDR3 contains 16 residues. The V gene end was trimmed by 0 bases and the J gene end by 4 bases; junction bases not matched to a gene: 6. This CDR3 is CASSLGDRDITGELFF. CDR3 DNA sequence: TGTGCCAGCAGCTTGGGAGACAGGGACATCACCGGGGAGCTGTTTTTT.

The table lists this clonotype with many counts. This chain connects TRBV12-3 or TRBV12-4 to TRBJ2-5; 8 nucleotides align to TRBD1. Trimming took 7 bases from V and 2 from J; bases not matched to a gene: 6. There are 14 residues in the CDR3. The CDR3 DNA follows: TGTGCCAGCACCAACTGGGACAGGCAAGAGACCCAGTACTTC. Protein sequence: CASTNWDRQETQYF.